These 9 T cell receptor beta chains originate from one sample sequenced in a study of blood T cell repertoires in COVID-19. This table comes from immunoSEQ multiplex PCR, and its TCRdb copy is limited to in-frame clones, with some not included. The sample carries 200,000 to 250,000 clones, approximately 89% recorded once. Sequencing used PBMCs or T cells enriched from blood (not recorded which). The receptors derive from a woman aged 30 to 39 who had been exposed to COVID-19.

The V and J genes are TRBV30 and TRBJ1-3, with 7 bases fitting TRBD1. Germline loops: CDR1 GTSNPN, CDR2 SVGIG (reference sequence). The CDR3 is made up of 15 amino acids. V gave up 1 base and J gave up 3 bases; unmatched junction bases: 6. CDR3: CAWSEKTGSGNTIYF. The CDR3 nucleotides are TGTGCCTGGAGTGAGAAGACAGGGAGTGGAAACACCATATATTTT.

This sequence joins TRBV4-1 and TRBJ1-1; D ambiguous. Trimming took 1 base from V and 2 from J, leaving 14 bases between them. The germline V gene has CDR1 MGHRA and CDR2 YSYEKL. CDR3 length: 16 residues. The CDR3 reads CASSQVNMGFNTEAFF. The CDR3 nucleotides are TGCGCCAGCAGCCAAGTTAATATGGGCTTTAACACTGAAGCTTTCTTT.

This chain connects TRBV9 to TRBJ2-7, with TRBD1 matching 9 bases. Trimming cost V 4 bases and J 2 bases; bases outside gene matches: 7. The CDR3 has 15 residues. Germline V gene data show CDR1 as SGDLS and CDR2 as YYNGEE. The CDR3 DNA sequence: TGTGCCAGCAGCCCCCAGGACAGGGGCACCTACGAGCAGTACTTC. Translation gives CASSPQDRGTYEQYF.

J is TRBJ2-1 and V is TRBV27; 9 nucleotides match TRBD1. Germline CDR1 and CDR2: MNHEY and SMNVEV (reference sequence). J lost 3 bases, V lost 5 bases, and 8 bases had no gene match. This CDR3 has 16 residues. CDR3 region: CASSPPGTGHYNEQFF. The CDR3 DNA sequence: TGTGCCAGCAGTCCCCCTGGGACAGGGCACTACAATGAGCAGTTCTTC.

The V call is TRBV10-1, the J call TRBJ1-5; no reliable D call. This CDR3 spans 13 amino acids. The germline V gene encodes CDR1 WNHNN and CDR2 SYGVQD (reference sequence). The V and J ends lost 4 bases and 5 bases respectively, with 9 bases between them. Here the CDR3 DNA reads TGCGCCAGCAGTGGGGGAGTAGATCAGCCCCAGCATTTT. Its protein product is CASSGGVDQPQHF.

This clone was detected only a few times. The V call is TRBV28, the J call TRBJ1-6; 9 positions agree with TRBD1. Trimming took 10 bases from V and 9 from J; bases not matched to a gene: 10. The CDR3 contains 14 residues. Germline V lookup: CDR1 MDHEN, CDR2 SYDVKM. This chain's CDR3 is CATHRTGGISPLHF. The CDR3 region has the DNA TGTGCCACCCACCGAACAGGGGGCATTTCACCCCTCCACTTT.

V gene TRBV4-1 combines with J gene TRBJ2-1; 15 positions match TRBD2. CDR1 is MGHRA and CDR2 is YSYEKL in the germline V gene. Unmatched junction bases numbered 4, after V lost 6 bases and J lost 4 bases. The CDR3 sequence is 16 residues long. In DNA form, the CDR3 reads TGCGCCAGCAGATTGGGACTAGCGGGAGGTTACAATGAGCAGTTCTTC. Residues: CASRLGLAGGYNEQFF.

The CDR3 coding sequence is TGTGCCAGCAGCTACAGGGGGTCCGCCTACGAGCAGTACTTC. Its protein product is CASSYRGSAYEQYF. The genes are TRBV5-4 and TRBJ2-7; 8 bases are a match to TRBD1. CDR3 length: 14 amino acids. CDR1 is SGHNT, CDR2 YYREEE, per germline (reference sequence). J lost 2 bases, V lost 3 bases, and 4 bases had no gene match.

The chain recombines TRBV2 with TRBJ2-3; 9 positions agree with TRBD1. V was pared by 5 bases and J by 0 bases, with 6 bases of the junction left unmatched. The CDR3 covers 16 residues. From germline, CDR1 is SNHLY and CDR2 FYNNEI. The CDR3 bases are TGTGCCAGCAGTTATGGACAGGGGACTAGCACAGATACGCAGTATTTT. Protein: CASSYGQGTSTDTQYF. Full variable domain (missing parts from reference TRBV2 and TRBJ2-3): EPEVTQTPSHQVTQMGQEVILRCVPISNHLYFYWYRQILGQKVEFLVSFYNNEISEKSEIFDDQFSVERPDGSNFTLKIRSTKLEDSAMYFCASSYGQGTSTDTQYFGPGTRLTVL.